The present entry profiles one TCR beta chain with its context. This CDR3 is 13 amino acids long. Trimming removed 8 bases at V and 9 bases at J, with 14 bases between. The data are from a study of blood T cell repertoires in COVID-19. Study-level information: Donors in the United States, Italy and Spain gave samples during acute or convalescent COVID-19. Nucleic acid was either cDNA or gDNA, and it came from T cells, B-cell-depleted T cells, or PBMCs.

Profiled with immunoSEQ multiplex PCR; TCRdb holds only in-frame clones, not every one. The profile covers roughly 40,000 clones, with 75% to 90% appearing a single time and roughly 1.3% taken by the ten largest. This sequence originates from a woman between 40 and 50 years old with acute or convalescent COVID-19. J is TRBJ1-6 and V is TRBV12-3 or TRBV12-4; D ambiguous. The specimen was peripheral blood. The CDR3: CASLFESGSPLHF. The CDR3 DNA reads TGTGCCAGCCTATTTGAGTCTGGTTCACCCCTCCACTTT.